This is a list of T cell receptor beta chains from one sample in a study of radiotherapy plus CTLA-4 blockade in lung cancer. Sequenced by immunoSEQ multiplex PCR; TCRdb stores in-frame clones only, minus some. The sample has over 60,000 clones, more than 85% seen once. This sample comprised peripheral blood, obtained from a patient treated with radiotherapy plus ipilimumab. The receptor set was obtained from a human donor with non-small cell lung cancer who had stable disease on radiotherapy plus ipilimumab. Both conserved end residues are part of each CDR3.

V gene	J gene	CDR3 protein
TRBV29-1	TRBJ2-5	CSATGGAQEQYF
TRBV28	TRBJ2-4	CASSSPGAQNLAKNIQYF
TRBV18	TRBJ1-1	CASSPPSGENTEAFF
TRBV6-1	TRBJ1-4	CASSKLRGYEKLFF
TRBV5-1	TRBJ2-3	CASSRTSGGAGDTQYF
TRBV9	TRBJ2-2	CASSGGQGNTGELFF
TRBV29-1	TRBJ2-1	CSVRRQNNEQFF
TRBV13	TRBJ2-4	CASSPMGYGAKNIQYF
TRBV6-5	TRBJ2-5	CASSYPGQGARETQYF
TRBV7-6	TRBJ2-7	CASSLGQGLEQYF
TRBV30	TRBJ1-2	CAWGTYYGYTF
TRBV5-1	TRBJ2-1	CASSPGGPYNEQFF
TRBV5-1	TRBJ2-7	CASSPRTSGGSYEQYF
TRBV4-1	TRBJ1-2	CASSQTALRGAIGYTF
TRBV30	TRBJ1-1	CAWSVRTGSLNTEAFF
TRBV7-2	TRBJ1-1	CASLNTEAFF
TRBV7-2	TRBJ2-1	CASSQRLAGFGYNEQFF
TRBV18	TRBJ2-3	CASSPREDTDTQYF
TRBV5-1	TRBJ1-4	CASSLGVAENEKLFF
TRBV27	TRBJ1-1	CASKRNQGKNTEAFF
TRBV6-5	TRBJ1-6	CASSVQKGNSPLHF
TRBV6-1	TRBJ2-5	CASRGLGAQETQYF
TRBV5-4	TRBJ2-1	CASRDPRDTYNEQFF
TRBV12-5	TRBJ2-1	CASALTRSNEQFF
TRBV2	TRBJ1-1	CASSENFGGGAFF
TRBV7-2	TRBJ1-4	CASSLGGTVNEKLFF
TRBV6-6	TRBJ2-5	CASRQSPLPETQYF
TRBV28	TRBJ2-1	CASSEGDGYNEQFF
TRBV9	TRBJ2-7	CASIGRGYEQYF
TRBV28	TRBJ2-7	CASSLSGTYEQYF
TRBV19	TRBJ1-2	CATRRQGRSYGYTF
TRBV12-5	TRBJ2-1	CASGDRQATSSHEQFF
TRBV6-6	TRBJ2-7	CASRPGTAIYEQYF
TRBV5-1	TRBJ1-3	CASSVGEGNTIYF
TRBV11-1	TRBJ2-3	CASSLADSSTDTQYF
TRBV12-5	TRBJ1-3	CASGLDLGNTIYF
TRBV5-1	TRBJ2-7	CASSLAHPGTSGAYEQYF
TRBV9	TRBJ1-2	CASSVARGRTPGSYFNYGYTF
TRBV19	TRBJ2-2	CASSMVVGELFF
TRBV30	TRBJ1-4	CAWAWTGGNEKLFF
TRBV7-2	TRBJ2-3	CASSTGTSWGTDTQYF
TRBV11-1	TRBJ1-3	CASSSDRGIGNTIYF
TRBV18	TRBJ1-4	CASSQSTGATNEKLFF
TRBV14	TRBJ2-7	CASSQLGGAGEQYF
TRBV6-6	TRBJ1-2	CASSGEIGQGATGYTF
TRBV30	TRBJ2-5	CAWGSLETQYF
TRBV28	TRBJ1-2	CASSFLDRSYGYTF
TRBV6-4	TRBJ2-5	CARGVGKRETQYF
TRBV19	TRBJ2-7	CASRLLAGPSYEQYF
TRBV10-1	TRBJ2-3	CASSDPVRADTQYF
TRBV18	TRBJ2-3	CASSSAADTQYF
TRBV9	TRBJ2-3	CASSAGTAGDTQYF
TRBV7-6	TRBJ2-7	CASSLLAGGGEQYF
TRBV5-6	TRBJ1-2	CASSRWSPEMSGYTF
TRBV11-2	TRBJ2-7	CASSRTSGGASSYEQYF